This TCR beta chain was found in a study of blood T cell repertoires in COVID-19. This clone was counted once. The table came from immunoSEQ multiplex PCR; TCRdb's copy has only in-frame clones and leaves some out. The data contain under 90,000 clones, approximately 80% of them seen just once; the ten biggest clones take up approximately 40%. The clonotype was recovered from a man older than 75 with acute or convalescent COVID-19. The sample taken for sequencing was peripheral blood.

The DNA for the CDR3 is TGTGCCAGCAGCTTAGGCGGGACCGTGAGCTCCTACGAGCAGTACTTC. It translates to CASSLGGTVSSYEQYF. V and J are TRBV7-2 and TRBJ2-7; D is possibly TRBD2 (6 bases). The V gene's germline CDR1 is SGHTA and CDR2 FQGNSA. Trimming shortened V by 1 base and J by 0 bases, and 13 bases separated the two germline ends. The CDR3 length is 16 residues.